This T cell receptor (beta chain) was sequenced during a study of response to subunit inactivated influenza vaccine. J gave up 4 bases and V 4 bases, and 6 bases lay outside the gene matches. The length of the CDR3 is 16 residues. CDR1 SGHTA and CDR2 FQGTGA come from the germline V gene. Whole-study findings and limits: Researchers suggested that each seasonal influenza vaccination recruits few new T cells.

A single record per CDR3 protein comes from TCRdb applying MiXCR to the RT-PCR reads. The sample shows hundreds of thousands of distinct CDR3 sequences, approximately 15% of them seen only once. To note about this clonotype: The antigen is undetermined.

The material sequenced was PBMCs from blood, taken 14 to 15 days before vaccination. The receptor was derived from a man aged 50 to 59 who received an inactivated influenza vaccine. The chain carries TRBV7-3 and TRBJ2-1; 11 positions agree with TRBD2. In DNA, the CDR3 is TGTGCCAGCAGCTCCCAAATAGCGGGAGGGTACAATGAGCAGTTCTTC. Translated: CASSSQIAGGYNEQFF.